This entry is about one T cell receptor (beta chain). In the same sample, other DNA sequences code for this CDR3. J lost 4 bases, V lost 1 base, and 2 bases had no gene match. The V gene's germline CDR1 is SGHTA and CDR2 FQGNSA. CDR3 length: 14 amino acids. Some clones are missing from TCRdb's copy, which holds only in-frame ones; the method was immunoSEQ multiplex PCR. The sample shows 40,000 to 50,000 clones, roughly 89% of them seen only once. The data stem from a study of T cell changes during pregnancy in multiple sclerosis. The rearrangement joins TRBV7-2 to TRBJ2-3; 7 nucleotides agree with TRBD2. The sequence was collected from a female donor with multiple sclerosis, enrolled in a pregnancy study. The sequenced sample was CD4+ T cells from peripheral blood mononuclear cells, obtained in the first trimester of pregnancy. CDR3 amino acids: CASSLGAGADTQYF. The CDR3 DNA reads TGTGCCAGCAGCTTAGGGGCGGGAGCAGATACGCAGTATTTT. Full variable domain (outside the CDR3, taken from reference TRBV7-2 and TRBJ2-3): GAGVSQSPSNKVTEKGKDVELRCDPISGHTALYWYRQSLGQGLEFLIYFQGNSAPDKSGLPSDRFSAERTGGSVSTLTIQRTQQEDSAVYLCASSLGAGADTQYFGPGTRLTVL.